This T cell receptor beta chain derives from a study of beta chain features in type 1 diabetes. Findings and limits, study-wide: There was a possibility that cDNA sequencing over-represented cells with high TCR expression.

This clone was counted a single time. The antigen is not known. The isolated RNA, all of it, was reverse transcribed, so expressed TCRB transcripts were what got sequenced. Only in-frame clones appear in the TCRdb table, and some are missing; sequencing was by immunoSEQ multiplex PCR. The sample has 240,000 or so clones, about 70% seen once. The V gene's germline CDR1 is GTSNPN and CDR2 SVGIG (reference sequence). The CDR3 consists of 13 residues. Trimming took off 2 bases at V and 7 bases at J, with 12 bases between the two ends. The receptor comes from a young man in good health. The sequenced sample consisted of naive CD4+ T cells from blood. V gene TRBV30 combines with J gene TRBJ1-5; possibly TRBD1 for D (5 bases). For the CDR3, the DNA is TGTGCCTGGAGTCCCGGTAGGGGACAGCCCCAGCATTTT. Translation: CAWSPGRGQPQHF. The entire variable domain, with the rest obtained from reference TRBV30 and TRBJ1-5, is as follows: SQTIHQWPATLVQPVGSPLSLECTVEGTSNPNLYWYRQAAGRGLQLLFYSVGIGQISSEVPQNLSASRPQDRQFILSSKKLLLSDSGFYLCAWSPGRGQPQHFGDGTRLSIL.